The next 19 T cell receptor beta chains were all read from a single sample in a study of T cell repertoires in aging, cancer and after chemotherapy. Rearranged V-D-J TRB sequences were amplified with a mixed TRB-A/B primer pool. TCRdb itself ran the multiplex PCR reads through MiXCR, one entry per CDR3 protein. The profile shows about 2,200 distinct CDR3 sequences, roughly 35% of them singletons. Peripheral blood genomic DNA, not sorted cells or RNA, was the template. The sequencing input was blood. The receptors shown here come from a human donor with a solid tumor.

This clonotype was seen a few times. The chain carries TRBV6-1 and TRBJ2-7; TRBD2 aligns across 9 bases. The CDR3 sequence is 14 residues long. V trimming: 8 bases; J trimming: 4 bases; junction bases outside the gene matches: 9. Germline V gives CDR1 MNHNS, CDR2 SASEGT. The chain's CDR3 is CASVPSGENYEQYF. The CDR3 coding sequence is TGTGCCAGCGTACCTAGCGGGGAAAATTACGAGCAGTACTTC.

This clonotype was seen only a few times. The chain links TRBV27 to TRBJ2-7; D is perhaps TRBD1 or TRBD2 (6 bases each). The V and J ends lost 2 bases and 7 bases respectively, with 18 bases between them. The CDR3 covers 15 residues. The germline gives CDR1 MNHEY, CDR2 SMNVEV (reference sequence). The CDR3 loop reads CASSLGGLPVREQYF. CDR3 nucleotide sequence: TGTGCCAGCAGTTTAGGGGGGCTCCCGGTTAGGGAGCAGTACTTC.

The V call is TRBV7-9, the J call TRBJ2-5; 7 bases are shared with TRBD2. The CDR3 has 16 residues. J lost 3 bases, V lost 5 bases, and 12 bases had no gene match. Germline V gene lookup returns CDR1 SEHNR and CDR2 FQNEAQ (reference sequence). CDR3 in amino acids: CASSPLVASGEETQYF. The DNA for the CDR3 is TGTGCCAGCAGCCCCCTCGTCGCTAGCGGAGAAGAGACCCAGTACTTC.

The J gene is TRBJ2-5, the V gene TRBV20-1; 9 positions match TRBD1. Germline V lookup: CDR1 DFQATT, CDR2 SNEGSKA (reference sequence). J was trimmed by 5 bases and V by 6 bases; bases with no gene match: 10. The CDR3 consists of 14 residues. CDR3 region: CSAPRQGVRETQYF. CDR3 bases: TGCAGTGCACCCAGACAGGGGGTCCGGGAGACCCAGTACTTC.

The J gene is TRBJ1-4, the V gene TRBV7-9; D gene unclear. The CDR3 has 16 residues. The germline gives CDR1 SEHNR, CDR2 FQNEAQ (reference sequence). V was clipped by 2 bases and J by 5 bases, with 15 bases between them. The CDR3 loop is CASSLSNAAKNEKLFF. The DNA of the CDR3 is TGTGCCAGCAGCTTATCAAACGCCGCAAAGAATGAAAAACTGTTTTTT.

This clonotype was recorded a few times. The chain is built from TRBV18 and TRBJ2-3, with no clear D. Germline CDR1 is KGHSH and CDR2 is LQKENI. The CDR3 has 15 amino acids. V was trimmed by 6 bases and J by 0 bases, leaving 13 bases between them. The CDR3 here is CASSQRSTSTDTQYF. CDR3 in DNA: TGTGCCAGCTCGCAAAGGTCCACTAGCACAGATACGCAGTATTTT.

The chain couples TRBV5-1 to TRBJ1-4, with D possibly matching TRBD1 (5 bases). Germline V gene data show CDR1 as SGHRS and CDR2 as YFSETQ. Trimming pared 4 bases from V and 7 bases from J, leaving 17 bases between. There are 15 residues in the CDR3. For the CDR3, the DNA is TGCGCCAGCAGCGCCTTTCAGGGTTTTGGTGAAAAACTGTTTTTT. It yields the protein CASSAFQGFGEKLFF.

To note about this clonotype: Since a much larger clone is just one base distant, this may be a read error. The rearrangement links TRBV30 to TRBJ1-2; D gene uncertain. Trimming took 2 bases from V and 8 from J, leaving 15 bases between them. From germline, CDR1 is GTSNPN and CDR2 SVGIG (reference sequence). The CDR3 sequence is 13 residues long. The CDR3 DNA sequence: TGTGCCTGGAGTAAAGGTGCACAGCGCGGCTACACCTTC. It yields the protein CAWSKGAQRGYTF.

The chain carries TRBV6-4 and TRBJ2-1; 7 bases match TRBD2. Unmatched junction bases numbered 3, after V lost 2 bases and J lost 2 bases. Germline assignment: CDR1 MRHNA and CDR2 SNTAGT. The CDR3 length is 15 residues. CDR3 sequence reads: CASSDGGGTYNEQFF. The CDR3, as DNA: TGTGCCAGCAGTGACGGCGGGGGAACCTACAATGAGCAGTTCTTC.

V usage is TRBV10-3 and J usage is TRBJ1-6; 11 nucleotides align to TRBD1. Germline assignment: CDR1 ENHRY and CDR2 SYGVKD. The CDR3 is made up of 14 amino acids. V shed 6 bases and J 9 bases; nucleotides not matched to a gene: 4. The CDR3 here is CAIRDRGQGSPLHF. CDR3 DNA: TGTGCCATCAGGGACAGGGGGCAAGGTTCACCCCTCCACTTT.

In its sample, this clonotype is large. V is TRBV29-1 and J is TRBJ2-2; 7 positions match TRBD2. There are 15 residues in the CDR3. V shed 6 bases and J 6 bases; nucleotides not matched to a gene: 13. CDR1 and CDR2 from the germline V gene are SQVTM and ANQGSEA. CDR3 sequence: CSVVRLGGTPGELFF. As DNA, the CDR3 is TGCAGCGTCGTTCGGCTGGGGGGGACCCCCGGGGAGCTGTTTTTT.

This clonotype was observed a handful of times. The CDR3 sequence is CASSFFGEETQYF. The CDR3 DNA follows: TGTGCCAGCAGCTTTTTTGGGGAAGAGACCCAGTACTTC. This chain joins TRBV11-1 and TRBJ2-5; D ambiguous. Per germline, CDR1 SGHAT and CDR2 FQDESV (reference sequence). V lost 3 bases to trimming and J lost 3 bases, with 8 bases between them. This CDR3 contains 13 residues.

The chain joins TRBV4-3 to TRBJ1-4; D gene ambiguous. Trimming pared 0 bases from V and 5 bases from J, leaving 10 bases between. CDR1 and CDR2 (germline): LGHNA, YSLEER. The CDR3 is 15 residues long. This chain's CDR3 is CASSQEWQKNEKLFF. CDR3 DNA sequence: TGCGCCAGCAGCCAAGAGTGGCAGAAGAATGAAAAACTGTTTTTT.

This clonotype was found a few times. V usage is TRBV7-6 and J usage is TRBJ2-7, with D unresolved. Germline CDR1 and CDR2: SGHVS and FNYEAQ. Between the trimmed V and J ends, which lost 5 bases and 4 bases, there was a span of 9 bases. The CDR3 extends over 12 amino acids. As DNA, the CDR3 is TGTGCCAGCAGCCCGTTCGGATACGAGCAGTACTTC. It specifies CASSPFGYEQYF.

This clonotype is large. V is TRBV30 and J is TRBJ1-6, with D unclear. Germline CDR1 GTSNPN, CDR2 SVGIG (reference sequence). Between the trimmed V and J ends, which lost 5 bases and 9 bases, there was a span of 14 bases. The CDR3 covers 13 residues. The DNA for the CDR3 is TGTGCCTGGGGGGTTCCAGGTGGTTCACCCCTCCACTTT. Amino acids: CAWGVPGGSPLHF.

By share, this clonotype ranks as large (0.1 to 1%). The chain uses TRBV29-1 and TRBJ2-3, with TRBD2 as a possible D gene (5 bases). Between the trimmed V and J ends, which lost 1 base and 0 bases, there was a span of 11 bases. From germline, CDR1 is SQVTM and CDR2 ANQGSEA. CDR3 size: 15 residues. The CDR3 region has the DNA TGCAGCGTTGAAGCCAGCGGAAGGAGCACAGATACGCAGTATTTT. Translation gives CSVEASGRSTDTQYF.

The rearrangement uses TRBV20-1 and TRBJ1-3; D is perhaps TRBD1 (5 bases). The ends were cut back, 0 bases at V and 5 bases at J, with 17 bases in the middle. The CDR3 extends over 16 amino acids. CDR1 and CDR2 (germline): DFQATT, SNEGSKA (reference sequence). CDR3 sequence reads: CSARDLRDPYRNTIYF. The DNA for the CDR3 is TGCAGTGCTAGAGACCTCCGGGACCCCTACCGAAACACCATATATTTT.

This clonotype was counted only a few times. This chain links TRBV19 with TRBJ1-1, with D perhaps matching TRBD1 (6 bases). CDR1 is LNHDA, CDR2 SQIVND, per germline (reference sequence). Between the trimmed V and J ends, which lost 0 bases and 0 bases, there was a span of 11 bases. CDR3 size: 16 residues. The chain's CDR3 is CASSIDAGAVNTEAFF. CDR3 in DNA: TGTGCCAGTAGTATAGACGCGGGGGCAGTGAACACTGAAGCTTTCTTT.

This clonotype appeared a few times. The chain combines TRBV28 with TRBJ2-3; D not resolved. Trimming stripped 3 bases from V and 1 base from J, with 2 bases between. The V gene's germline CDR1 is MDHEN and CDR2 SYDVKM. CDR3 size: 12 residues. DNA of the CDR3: TGTGCCAGCAGTTTCCGCACAGATACGCAGTATTTT. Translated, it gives CASSFRTDTQYF.